Included here is one T cell receptor beta chain sequence, with context. The sample comes from a study of blood T cell repertoires in COVID-19. Study-wide context: Donors in the United States, Italy and Spain gave samples during acute or convalescent COVID-19.

In germline, CDR1 is SGHDT, CDR2 YYEEEE. The V gene end was trimmed by 4 bases and the J gene end by 3 bases; junction bases not matched to a gene: 6. This CDR3 contains 14 residues. Measured with immunoSEQ multiplex PCR; TCRdb has only the in-frame clones, and not every one. The data show approximately 250,000 clones, over 75% seen once. Those enrolled, adults aged roughly 18 to 90 years, came from 24 US areas. The sequenced material came from PBMCs or T cells enriched from blood (not recorded which). J is TRBJ2-7 and V is TRBV5-6; 8 bases line up with TRBD1. This sequence originates from a woman in her fifties or sixties with acute COVID-19. CDR3 in amino acids: CASSGGQVNYEQYF. The CDR3 DNA sequence: TGTGCCAGCAGCGGGGGACAGGTAAACTACGAGCAGTACTTC.